The rows below give T cell receptor beta chains drawn from one sample of a study of blood T cell repertoires in COVID-19. Clones were read by immunoSEQ multiplex PCR, and TCRdb kept only the in-frame ones, dropping some. This table holds about 150,000 clones, around nine tenths found once. Sequencing was carried out using peripheral blood. The source is a woman in her sixties or seventies with acute or convalescent COVID-19. Both conserved end residues are part of each CDR3. The D gene is left open where the match is weak. Some rows mark clone size as missing; the rest say once, few, many or name a class of expanded clone.

V: TRBV19
D: NA
J: TRBJ2-1
size: NA
CDR3: CASTFQGNNEQFF
DNA: TGTGCCAGTACGTTTCAGGGCAACAATGAGCAGTTCTTC

V: TRBV7-8
D: NA
J: TRBJ1-4
size: NA
CDR3: CASSLTSEKLFF
DNA: TGTGCCAGCAGCCTAACTTCTGAAAAACTGTTTTTT

V: TRBV28
D: NA
J: TRBJ1-3
size: NA
CDR3: CASNTGFSGNTIYF
DNA: TGTGCCAGCAACACAGGATTCTCTGGAAACACCATATATTTT

V: TRBV18
D: NA
J: TRBJ1-6
size: NA
CDR3: CASSPLSRPDSPLHF
DNA: TGTGCCAGCTCACCACTAAGTCGTCCGGATTCACCCCTCCACTTT

V: TRBV18
D: TRBD1
J: TRBJ2-2
size: NA
CDR3: CASSPGQGFYTGELFF
DNA: TGTGCCAGCTCACCCGGACAGGGTTTCTACACCGGGGAGCTGTTTTTT

V: TRBV2
D: NA
J: TRBJ1-6
size: NA
CDR3: CASSGNSDNSPLHF
DNA: TGTGCCAGCAGTGGTAACTCGGATAATTCACCCCTCCACTTT

V: TRBV2
D: NA
J: TRBJ1-2
size: once
CDR3: CASNPGNYGYTF
DNA: TGTGCCAGCAACCCGGGAAACTATGGCTACACCTTC

V: TRBV30
D: TRBD2
J: TRBJ2-1
size: few
CDR3: CAHGGLAGGHNEQFF
DNA: TGTGCCCATGGGGGACTAGCGGGGGGTCACAATGAGCAGTTCTTC

V: TRBV27
D: NA
J: TRBJ1-2
size: many
CDR3: CASSEDRNYGYTF
DNA: TGTGCCAGCAGTGAAGACAGGAACTATGGCTACACCTTC

V: TRBV6-5
D: TRBD1
J: TRBJ1-4
size: NA
CDR3: CASRTPGQGSEKLFF
DNA: TGTGCCAGCAGGACACCGGGACAGGGGAGTGAAAAACTGTTTTTT

V: TRBV6-2/TRBV6-3
D: NA
J: TRBJ1-2
size: few
CDR3: CASSYSRWLSNYGYTF
DNA: TGTGCCAGCAGTTACTCCAGGTGGCTCTCTAACTATGGCTACACCTTC

V: TRBV25-1
D: NA
J: TRBJ1-2
size: NA
CDR3: CASSPWGPADGYTF
DNA: TGTGCCAGCAGTCCTTGGGGGCCCGCAGATGGCTACACCTTC

V: TRBV6-5
D: TRBD1
J: TRBJ2-7
size: once
CDR3: CASSGQGYEQYF
DNA: TGTGCCAGCTCGGGACAGGGTTACGAGCAGTACTTC

V: TRBV7-2
D: TRBD1
J: TRBJ1-1
size: NA
CDR3: CASSLGTGNTEAFF
DNA: TGTGCCAGCAGCTTAGGGACAGGGAACACTGAAGCTTTCTTT

V: TRBV19
D: TRBD1
J: TRBJ1-5
size: NA
CDR3: CASSIRTGNSNQPQHF
DNA: TGTGCCAGTAGTATAAGGACAGGGAATAGCAATCAGCCCCAGCATTTT

V: TRBV27
D: TRBD2
J: TRBJ2-1
size: NA
CDR3: CASSPGLAAYNEQFF
DNA: TGTGCCAGCAGTCCGGGACTAGCGGCCTACAATGAGCAGTTCTTC

V: TRBV6-5
D: NA
J: TRBJ1-2
size: NA
CDR3: CASRIDRRYGYTF
DNA: TGTGCCAGCAGGATTGACAGGCGCTATGGCTACACCTTC

V: TRBV5-1
D: NA
J: TRBJ2-2
size: once
CDR3: CASSIRQDVGGELFF
DNA: TGCGCCAGCAGCATACGACAGGACGTTGGCGGGGAGCTGTTTTTT

V: TRBV20-1
D: NA
J: TRBJ2-7
size: NA
CDR3: CSAAPSGEQYF
DNA: TGCAGTGCTGCGCCCTCGGGGGAGCAGTACTTC

V: TRBV5-1
D: NA
J: TRBJ2-3
size: many
CDR3: CASSLGTSTDTQYF
DNA: TGCGCCAGCAGCTTGGGGACTAGCACAGATACGCAGTATTTT

V: TRBV19
D: TRBD1
J: TRBJ2-7
size: NA
CDR3: CASSIAEQGAGYEQYF
DNA: TGTGCCAGTAGTATAGCGGAGCAGGGGGCAGGCTACGAGCAGTACTTC

V: TRBV29-1
D: TRBD1
J: TRBJ2-1
size: NA
CDR3: CSVPGGTVYNEQFF
DNA: TGCAGCGTTCCGGGTGGGACAGTCTACAATGAGCAGTTCTTC

V: TRBV20-1
D: NA
J: TRBJ1-6
size: few
CDR3: CSASRLTPSPNNSPLHF
DNA: TGCAGTGCTAGTCGCTTGACACCCTCACCGAATAATTCACCCCTCCACTTT

V: TRBV5-6
D: NA
J: TRBJ1-5
size: NA
CDR3: CASSLYRVQVQPQHF
DNA: TGTGCCAGCAGCTTGTACAGGGTACAGGTTCAGCCCCAGCATTTT

V: TRBV7-8
D: TRBD1
J: TRBJ1-1
size: NA
CDR3: CASSYRGGTEAFF
DNA: TGTGCCAGCAGCTACAGGGGCGGCACTGAAGCTTTCTTT

V: TRBV6-5
D: TRBD2
J: TRBJ2-2
size: NA
CDR3: CASSYETSGGAGELFF
DNA: TGTGCCAGCAGTTACGAGACTAGCGGGGGCGCGGGGGAGCTGTTTTTT

V: TRBV6-4
D: TRBD1
J: TRBJ1-1
size: NA
CDR3: CASSDYGQGPEAFF
DNA: TGTGCCAGCAGTGACTACGGACAGGGGCCTGAAGCTTTCTTT

V: TRBV4-1
D: TRBD1
J: TRBJ1-5
size: few
CDR3: CASSQRPQAGTGINQPQHF
DNA: TGCGCCAGCAGCCAAAGGCCCCAAGCCGGGACAGGGATTAATCAGCCCCAGCATTTT

V: TRBV3-1/TRBV3-2
D: NA
J: TRBJ1-6
size: NA
CDR3: CASSQGVQVYNSPLHF
DNA: TGTGCCAGCAGCCAAGGTGTACAGGTTTATAATTCACCCCTCCACTTT

V: TRBV3-1/TRBV3-2
D: NA
J: TRBJ1-6
size: NA
CDR3: CASSHDAGTSPLHF
DNA: TGTGCCAGCAGCCACGATGCAGGGACATCACCCCTCCACTTT

V: TRBV4-2
D: NA
J: TRBJ1-2
size: NA
CDR3: CASSQDGGYGYTF
DNA: TGTGCCAGCAGCCAAGACGGAGGCTATGGCTACACCTTC

V: TRBV7-2
D: NA
J: TRBJ2-4
size: few
CDR3: CASSLAGGRRNIQYF
DNA: TGTGCCAGCAGCTTAGCGGGGGGGCGTAGAAACATTCAGTACTTC

V: TRBV28
D: NA
J: TRBJ2-2
size: NA
CDR3: CASSLSTVGTGELFF
DNA: TGTGCCAGCAGTTTATCCACGGTCGGCACCGGGGAGCTGTTTTTT